Below are 8 T cell receptor beta chains sequenced from a single sample in a study of T-cell reconstitution after alpha-beta-depleted transplantation in children. Construction of the TCRbeta library involved unique molecular identifiers. TCRdb re-derived calls from the PCR reads in MiXCR, one entry per CDR3 protein. The sample has a few hundred thousand distinct CDR3 sequences, about 9.4% seen once. The sample here was PBMCs from the stem cell graft donor, taken from the stem cell graft. Every receptor here comes from a human donor who donated a stem cell graft to a child with acute lymphoblastic leukemia.

A word on this clonotype: The junction does not match germline at one end; this may be a read error. The rearrangement links TRBV7-7 to TRBJ2-1, with 11 bases that match TRBD2. Germline V gives CDR1 SSHAT, CDR2 FNYEAQ (reference sequence). The CDR3 has 16 residues. CDR3 in amino acids: CASSSMGLAAYNEQFF. For the CDR3, the DNA is TGTGCTAGCAGCTCGATGGGACTAGCGGCCTACAATGAGCAGTTCTTC. Full variable domain (outside the CDR3, taken from reference TRBV7-7 and TRBJ2-1): GAGVSQSPRYKVTKRGQDVTLRCDPISSHATLYWYQQALGQGPEFLTYFNYEAQPDKSGLPSDRFSAERPEGSISTLTIQRTEQRDSAMYRCASSSMGLAAYNEQFFGPGTRLTVL.

This clonotype has a count of ten or more. V gene TRBV4-1 combines with J gene TRBJ2-3; D may match TRBD1 or TRBD2 (5 bases each). The germline CDR1 and CDR2 sequences are MGHRA and YSYEKL. The CDR3 runs to 15 residues. V gave up 4 bases and J gave up 3 bases, with 14 bases separating them. In DNA, the CDR3 is TGCGCCAGCAGCCCTGTCTTCGGGGCGACAGATACGCAGTATTTT. As protein: CASSPVFGATDTQYF.

This clonotype was seen at least ten times. V usage is TRBV7-9 and J usage is TRBJ1-5; TRBD1 matches 9 bases. Per the germline V gene, CDR1 is SEHNR and CDR2 is FQNEAQ (reference sequence). V dropped 4 bases and J dropped 11; count of bases not matched to a gene: 3. The CDR3 length is 12 residues. CDR3 protein: CASSYDRGTQHF. CDR3 nucleotide sequence: TGTGCCAGCAGCTACGACAGGGGGACCCAGCATTTT.

In its sample, this clonotype was seen a few times. V and J are TRBV10-3 and TRBJ1-1; tentative D call: TRBD1 (5 bases). Germline V lookup: CDR1 ENHRY, CDR2 SYGVKD. V lost 2 bases and J lost 2, with 9 bases in between. This CDR3 contains 14 residues. DNA of the CDR3: TGTGCCATCAGTGAGCGGGGCAGAAACACTGAAGCTTTCTTT. Its protein product is CAISERGRNTEAFF.

This clonotype was detected only a few times. The rearrangement joins TRBV29-1 to TRBJ2-3; 7 bases line up with TRBD2. The CDR3 length is 14 residues. The germline CDR1 and CDR2 sequences are SQVTM and ANQGSEA. Trimming at V came to 3 bases and at J to 5 bases, leaving 8 bases not matched to a gene. CDR3 residues: CSVEAGVRGDTQYF. CDR3 in DNA: TGCAGCGTTGAGGCGGGAGTTAGGGGAGATACGCAGTATTTT.

The chain is built from TRBV5-1 and TRBJ2-3; D gene uncertain. The CDR3 extends over 14 amino acids. Germline V gives CDR1 SGHRS, CDR2 YFSETQ. Trimming removed 1 base from V and 4 bases from J, with 10 bases in between. CDR3 loop: CASSLSQFSDTQYF. CDR3 nucleotide sequence: TGCGCCAGCAGCTTGAGTCAGTTTTCAGATACGCAGTATTTT.

V gene TRBV7-9 combines with J gene TRBJ2-1, with D perhaps TRBD1 or TRBD2 (5 bases each). From germline, CDR1 is SEHNR and CDR2 FQNEAQ (reference sequence). The ends were cut back, 2 bases at V and 5 bases at J, with 10 bases in the middle. The CDR3 is made up of 14 amino acids. The CDR3, as DNA: TGTGCCAGCAGCTTAAGGGACGACAACAATGAGCAGTTCTTC. Protein product: CASSLRDDNNEQFF.

CDR3 sequence: CASRPLSGGGPGELFF. The CDR3 DNA reads TGTGCCAGCAGACCACTGAGCGGAGGGGGGCCCGGGGAGCTGTTTTTT. The rearrangement uses TRBV6-1 and TRBJ2-2; the D gene could be TRBD1 or TRBD2 (6 bases each). The ends were cut back, 6 bases at V and 6 bases at J, with 20 bases in the middle. The CDR3 is 16 residues long. Germline V gene data show CDR1 as MNHNS and CDR2 as SASEGT.